One and the same sample provided the 8 T cell receptor beta chains below, sequenced in a study of spatial heterogeneity in lung cancer. TCRdb reprocessed the 5' RACE reads with MiXCR, giving one entry per CDR3 protein. The top ten hold 6.8% of the sample, which has under 85,000 distinct CDR3 sequences, about 8.5% seen once. Time point: sample taken at primary tumor resection. Source: PBMCs, taken at surgery. The receptors stem from a male donor with early-stage non-small cell lung cancer.

This clonotype occurred a few times. The V call is TRBV12-3 or TRBV12-4, the J call TRBJ2-7; D is ambiguous. Trimming stripped 7 bases from V and 0 bases from J, with 10 bases between. This CDR3 contains 13 residues. The CDR3 region is CASKPSGSYEQYF. For the CDR3, the DNA is TGTGCCAGCAAGCCTAGTGGCTCCTACGAGCAGTACTTC.

This clonotype came up a few times. The chain has TRBV30 and TRBJ2-2; 8 nucleotides align to TRBD1. CDR1 and CDR2 (germline): GTSNPN, SVGIG (reference sequence). The CDR3 spans 15 residues. V gave up 5 bases and J gave up 3 bases; unmatched junction bases: 8. The CDR3 spells CAWVRQGLDTGELFF. The CDR3 DNA is TGTGCCTGGGTACGACAGGGGCTGGACACCGGGGAGCTGTTTTTT.

This clonotype was seen at least ten times. This chain's CDR3 is CASRPSSGLGSEQFF. The DNA of the CDR3 is TGCGCCAGCAGGCCCAGCTCTGGCCTGGGTAGTGAGCAGTTCTTC. The rearrangement uses TRBV10-2 and TRBJ2-1; D unresolved. The germline gives CDR1 WSHSY, CDR2 SAAADI. V was clipped by 6 bases and J by 9 bases, with 21 bases between them. The CDR3 sequence is 15 residues long.

The J gene is TRBJ2-3, the V gene TRBV6-6; 11 bases are shared with TRBD1. The V segment lost 6 bases and the J segment 3 bases; nucleotides outside the gene matches: 8. This CDR3 has 16 amino acids. Germline CDR1 MNHNY, CDR2 SVGAGI (reference sequence). The CDR3 DNA follows: TGTGCCAGCAGAACACGCCGGGACAGGGGGACAGATACGCAGTATTTT. It specifies CASRTRRDRGTDTQYF.

The chain joins TRBV19 to TRBJ2-5; 10 bases match TRBD1. V was clipped by 4 bases and J by 4 bases; unmatched bases: 6. This CDR3 is 15 amino acids long. Looked up from germline, CDR1 is LNHDA and CDR2 is SQIVND (reference sequence). The CDR3 sequence: CASSKGQGTGETQYF. For the CDR3, the DNA is TGTGCCAGTAGTAAGGGACAGGGGACCGGAGAGACCCAGTACTTC. The full variable domain, rest sourced from reference TRBV19 and TRBJ2-5, is DGGITQSPKYLFRKEGQNVTLSCEQNLNHDAMYWYRQDPGQGLRLIYYSQIVNDFQKGDIAEGYSVSREKKESFPLTVTSAQKNPTAFYLCASSKGQGTGETQYFGPGTRLLVL.

The genes are TRBV20-1 and TRBJ2-7, with 9 bases matching TRBD2. Trimming removed 0 bases from V and 6 bases from J; junction bases left unmatched: 9. The germline V gene has CDR1 DFQATT and CDR2 SNEGSKA (reference sequence). CDR3 length equals 15 residues. CDR3 bases: TGCAGTGCTAGAGATCGTCGGCTAGCGGGAACCGAGCAGTACTTC. Translated: CSARDRRLAGTEQYF.

The table lists this clonotype with many counts. The chain combines TRBV24-1 with TRBJ2-1; D possibly matches TRBD1 or TRBD2 (6 bases each). V was shortened by 9 bases and J by 9 bases, with 17 bases between the two germline ends. The CDR3 totals 13 residues. Per germline, CDR1 KGHDR and CDR2 SFDVKD. The DNA for the CDR3 is TGTGCCACCCGCCGAGGGGGGCCGGGTGAGCAGTTCTTC. Its translation is CATRRGGPGEQFF.

This clonotype was seen a few times. The V gene is TRBV10-3, the J gene TRBJ2-1; TRBD2 aligns across 9 bases. Germline V lookup: CDR1 ENHRY, CDR2 SYGVKD. This CDR3 contains 14 residues. The J segment lost 3 bases and the V segment lost 7 bases, leaving 4 bases of the junction unmatched. The CDR3 reads CAITSGIFYNEQFF. Here the CDR3 DNA reads TGTGCCATCACTAGCGGGATATTCTACAATGAGCAGTTCTTC.